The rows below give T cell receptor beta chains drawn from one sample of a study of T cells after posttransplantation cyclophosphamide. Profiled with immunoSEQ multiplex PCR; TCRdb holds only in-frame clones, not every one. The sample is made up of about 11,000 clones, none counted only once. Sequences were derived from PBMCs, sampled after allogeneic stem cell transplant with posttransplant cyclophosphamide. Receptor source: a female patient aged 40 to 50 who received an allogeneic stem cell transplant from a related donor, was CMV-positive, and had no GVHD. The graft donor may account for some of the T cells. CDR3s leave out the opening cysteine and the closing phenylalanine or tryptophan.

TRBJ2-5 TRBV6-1 ASSPGQGPRTQY
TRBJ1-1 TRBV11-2 ASSPYGIRTDTEAF
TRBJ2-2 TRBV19 ASSMPSGSANTGELF
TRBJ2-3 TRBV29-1 SVRLPADTQY
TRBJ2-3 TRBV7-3 ASSLRGTSGSVSDTQY
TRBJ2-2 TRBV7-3 ASSAGSTGELF
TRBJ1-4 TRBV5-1 ASSWTGLGEKLF
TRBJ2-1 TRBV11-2 ASSLDLVTRLYNEQF
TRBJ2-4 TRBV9 ASSVQPTGAQNIQY
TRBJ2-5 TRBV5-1 ASRGQGGETQY
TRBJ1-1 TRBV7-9 ASSYGGEAF
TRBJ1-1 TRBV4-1 ASSQVLQAVSTEAF
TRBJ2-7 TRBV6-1 ASSEGSGGPYEQY
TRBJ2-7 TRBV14 ASSLPPYYEQY
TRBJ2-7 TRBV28 ASSYGGRECEQY
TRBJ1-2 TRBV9 ASSVVSGGNGYT
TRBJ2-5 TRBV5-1 ASSLNGQGIQETQY
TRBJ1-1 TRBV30 AWSWQATMNTEAF
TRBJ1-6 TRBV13 ASSLNGDSPLH
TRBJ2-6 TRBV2 AHSRPSSGANVLT
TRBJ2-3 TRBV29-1 SVFIQTDTQY
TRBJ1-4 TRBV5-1 ASSFGRFREKLF
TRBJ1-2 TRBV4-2 ASSQDNSNYGYT
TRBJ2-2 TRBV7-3 ASSSRAGTGELF
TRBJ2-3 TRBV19 ASSMRGVPRTDTQY
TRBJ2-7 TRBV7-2 ASSPSGGPTYEQY
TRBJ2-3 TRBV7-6 ASSLDNRGRDTQY
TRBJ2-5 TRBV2 ASNLLAGTQY
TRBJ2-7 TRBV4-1 ASSQGLEIPYEQY
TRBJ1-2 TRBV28 ASSTPDRGFNGYT
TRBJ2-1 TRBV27 ASSLSWQGYNEQF
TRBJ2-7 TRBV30 AWSTPRLSSYEQY
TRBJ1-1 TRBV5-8 ASSLTRRDRGRVNTEAF
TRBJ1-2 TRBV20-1 SARADYGYT
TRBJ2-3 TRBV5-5 ASSPGLAGGPDTQY
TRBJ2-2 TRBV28 ASSPPKRKNTGELF
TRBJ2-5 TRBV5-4 ASSSSGKGGGETQY
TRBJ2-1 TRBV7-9 ASSFWGGNTGNEQF
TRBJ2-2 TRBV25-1 ASTDWHSTGELF
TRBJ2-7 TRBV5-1 ASSLEGRGTGYEQY
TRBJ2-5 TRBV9 ASSGPTTSSGTQY
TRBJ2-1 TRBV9 ASSLTSGEYNEQF
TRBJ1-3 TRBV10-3 ATGTGSGNTIY
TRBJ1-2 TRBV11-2 ASSSFSGGRANYGYT